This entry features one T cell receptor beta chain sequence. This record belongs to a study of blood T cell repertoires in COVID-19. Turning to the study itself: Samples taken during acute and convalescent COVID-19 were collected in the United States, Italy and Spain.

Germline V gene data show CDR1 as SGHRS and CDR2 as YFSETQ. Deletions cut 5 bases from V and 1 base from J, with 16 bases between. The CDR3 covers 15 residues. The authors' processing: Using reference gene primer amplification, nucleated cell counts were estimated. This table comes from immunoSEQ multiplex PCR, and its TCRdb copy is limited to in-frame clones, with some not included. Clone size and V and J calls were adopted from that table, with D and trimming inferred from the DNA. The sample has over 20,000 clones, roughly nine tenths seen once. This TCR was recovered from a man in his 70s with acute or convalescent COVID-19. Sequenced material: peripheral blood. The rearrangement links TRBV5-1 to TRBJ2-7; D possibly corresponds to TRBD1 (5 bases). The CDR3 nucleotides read TGCGCCAGCAGGAACATCAGGGATCGATCCTACGAGCAGTACTTC. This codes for CASRNIRDRSYEQYF.